This is a list of T cell receptor beta chains from one sample in a study of blood T cell repertoires in COVID-19. Sequenced by immunoSEQ multiplex PCR; TCRdb stores in-frame clones only, minus some. The sample lists about 200,000 clones, around 80% seen once, with around 5.1% in the top ten. Material for sequencing was peripheral blood. Every receptor here comes from a human donor in a cohort sampled during active COVID-19. Each CDR3 is given without its conserved first and last residue. The order of the fields is V gene, CDR3 protein.

>TRBV27
ASRPGLAKKYYEQY
>TRBV11-1
ASGTGDGYT
>TRBV7-2
ASSNIFQTTNYGYT
>TRBV5-1
ASRAGTSGSYEQY
>TRBV19
ASTTGRGSGNTIY
>TRBV7-2
ASRRDRPDEKLF
>TRBV6-5
ASSYSTGASTGELF
>TRBV19
ASRGHGTVNTGELF
>TRBV28
ASTQGAASYGNQPQH
>TRBV25-1
ASSETLYEQY
>TRBV29-1
SVGQDGNTIY
>TRBV19
ASSLQGSQWNEQF
>TRBV19
ASRRGASTDTQY
>TRBV7-2
ASSLAGVADNEQF
>TRBV28
ASSPDREYIQY
>TRBV19
AAGTGDNEQF
>TRBV5-4
ASSLAAGGRYGYT
>TRBV27
ASSLTGWETQY
>TRBV21-1
ASGSPHRELGDTQY
>TRBV13
ASSGRGGTSGTGELF
>TRBV27
ASSGTGGRNTEAF
>TRBV2
ASSVGTGAGYT
>TRBV7-3
ASSARGEQY
>TRBV7-9
ASSKLRDSPYEQY
>TRBV19
ASSLGTGGTEAF
>TRBV19
ASSIDRGLDQPQH
>TRBV7-2
ASSLAGLAGIYEQY
>TRBV4-3
ASSQDITGRTQY
>TRBV9
ASSPLGGTIHPQY